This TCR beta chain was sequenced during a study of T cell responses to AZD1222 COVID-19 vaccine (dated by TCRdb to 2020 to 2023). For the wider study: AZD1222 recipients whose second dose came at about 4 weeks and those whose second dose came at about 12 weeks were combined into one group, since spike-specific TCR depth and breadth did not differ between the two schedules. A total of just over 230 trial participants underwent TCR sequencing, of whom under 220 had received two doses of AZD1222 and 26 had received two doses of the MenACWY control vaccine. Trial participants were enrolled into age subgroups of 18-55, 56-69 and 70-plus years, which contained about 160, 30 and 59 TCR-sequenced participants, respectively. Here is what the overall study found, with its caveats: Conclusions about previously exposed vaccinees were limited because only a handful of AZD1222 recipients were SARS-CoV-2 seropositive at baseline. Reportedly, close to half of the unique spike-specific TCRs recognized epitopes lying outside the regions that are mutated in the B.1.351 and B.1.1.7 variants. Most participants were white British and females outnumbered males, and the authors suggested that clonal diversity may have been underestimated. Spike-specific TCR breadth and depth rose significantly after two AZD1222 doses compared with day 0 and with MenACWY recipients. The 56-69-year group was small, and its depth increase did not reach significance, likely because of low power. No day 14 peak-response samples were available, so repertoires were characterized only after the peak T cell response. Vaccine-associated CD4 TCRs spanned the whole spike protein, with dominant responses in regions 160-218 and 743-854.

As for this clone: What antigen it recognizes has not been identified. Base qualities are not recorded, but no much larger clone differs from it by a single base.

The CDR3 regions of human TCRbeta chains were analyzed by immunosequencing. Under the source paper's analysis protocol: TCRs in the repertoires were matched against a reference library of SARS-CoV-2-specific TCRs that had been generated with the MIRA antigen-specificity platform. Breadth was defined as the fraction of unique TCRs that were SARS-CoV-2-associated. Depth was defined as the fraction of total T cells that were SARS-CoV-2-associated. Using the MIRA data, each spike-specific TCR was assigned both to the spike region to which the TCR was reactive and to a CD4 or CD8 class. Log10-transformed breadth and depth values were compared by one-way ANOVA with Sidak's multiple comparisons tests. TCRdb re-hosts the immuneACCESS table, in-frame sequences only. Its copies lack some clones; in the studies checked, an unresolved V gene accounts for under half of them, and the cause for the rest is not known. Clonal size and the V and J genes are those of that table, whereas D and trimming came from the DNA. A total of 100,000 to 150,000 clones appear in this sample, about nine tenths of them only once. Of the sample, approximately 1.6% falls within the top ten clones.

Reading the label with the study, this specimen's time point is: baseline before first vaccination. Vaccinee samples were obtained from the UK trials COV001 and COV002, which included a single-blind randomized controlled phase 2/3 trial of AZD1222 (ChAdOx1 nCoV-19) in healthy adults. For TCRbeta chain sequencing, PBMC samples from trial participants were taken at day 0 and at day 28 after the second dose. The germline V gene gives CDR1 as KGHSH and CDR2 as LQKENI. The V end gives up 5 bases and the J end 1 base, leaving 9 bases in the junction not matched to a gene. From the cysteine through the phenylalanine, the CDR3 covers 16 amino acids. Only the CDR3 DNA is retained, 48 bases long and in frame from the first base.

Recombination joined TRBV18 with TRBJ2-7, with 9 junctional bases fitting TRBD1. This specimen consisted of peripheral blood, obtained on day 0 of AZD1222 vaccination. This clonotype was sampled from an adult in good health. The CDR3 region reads CASSWTRDRASYEQYF. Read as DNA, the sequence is TGTGCCAGCTCATGGACCCGGGACAGGGCTTCCTACGAGCAGTACTTC.